The present entry profiles one TCR beta chain with its context. Reverse transcription of roughly 0.5 to 1 ug RNA used random hexamers. TCRdb processed the immunoSEQ multiplex PCR reads anew with MiXCR; each CDR3 protein has one entry. This sample has about 90,000 distinct CDR3 sequences; around 96% occur once, and the top ten carry more than 0.5%. The CDR3 has 14 residues. Per germline, CDR1 MNHNS and CDR2 SASEGT. Unmatched junction bases numbered 1, after V lost 3 bases and J lost 6 bases. The data stem from a study of CD8 T cells in Susac syndrome. Sequencing used CD8+ T cells from PBMCs. The gene calls are TRBV6-1 and TRBJ1-4; 10 bases are shared with TRBD1. The TCR sequence derives from a human donor with Susac syndrome. CDR3 in amino acids: CASSETGGDEKLFF. CDR3 DNA: TGTGCCAGCAGTGAGACAGGGGGCGATGAAAAACTGTTTTTT.